The subject of this entry is one TCR beta chain. The target antigen is unknown. This record comes from a study of T cell responses to AZD1222 COVID-19 vaccine. Study at large: Analyses pooled second doses at about 4 or about 12 weeks.

Sequencing used immunoSEQ multiplex PCR; TCRdb keeps in-frame clones, though not all of them. The top ten clones hold approximately 16% of a sample with some 50,000 clones, 86% of them seen once. The CDR3 runs to 14 residues. Per the germline V gene, CDR1 is SNHLY and CDR2 is FYNNEI. With V trimmed by 2 bases and J by 6 bases, 4 bases remained unmatched. Study-wide results and limits: Just six AZD1222 recipients tested seropositive at baseline. The CD4 TCRs associated with vaccination extended across spike and predominated at 160-218 and 743-854. Spike-specific TCR breadth rose after two AZD1222 doses, and depth rose as well.

The gene calls are TRBV2 and TRBJ2-7; 10 bases match TRBD1. This TCR derives from an adult in good health. The sequenced sample was peripheral blood, obtained on day 0 of AZD1222 vaccination. CDR3 DNA: TGTGCCAGCAGTGAATGGGGACAGGGGCGCGAGCAGTACTTC. Protein: CASSEWGQGREQYF. The entire variable domain, with the rest obtained from reference TRBV2 and TRBJ2-7, is as follows: EPEVTQTPSHQVTQMGQEVILRCVPISNHLYFYWYRQILGQKVEFLVSFYNNEISEKSEIFDDQFSVERPDGSNFTLKIRSTKLEDSAMYFCASSEWGQGREQYFGPGTRLTVT.